This T cell receptor beta chain was documented in a study of tumor-infiltrating lymphocytes in primary liver carcinoma. The study, taken as a whole, reports: The overlap of tumor-adjacent and tumor-blood pairs was smaller than that of tumor region pairs. Against blood, tumors held a significantly higher top-250-clone fraction (p = 0.039).

This clonotype was counted a few times. What it binds is unknown. The junction departs from germline at one end; a sequencing error may be responsible. The source of the blood RNA was unsorted whole blood, and germline DNA was extracted as well. The germline V gene has CDR1 SGHAT and CDR2 FQNNGV. CDR3 size: 17 residues. TCR beta cDNA was made from 450 to 500 ng total RNA with a constant-region primer. Modified slightly, ARM-PCR produced TCR beta libraries over three nested multiplex PCR rounds. With TRBV1-TRBV30 forward primers and a C-beta reverse primer, the first two PCR rounds were run for approximately 9 cycles each. Each CDR3 protein is one row after TCRdb ran MiXCR on the multiplex PCR reads. Of approximately 340,000 distinct CDR3 sequences detected, approximately 64% appear once; the ten largest clones hold 5% to 6.5%.

Sample: peripheral blood. This sequence joins TRBV11-2 and TRBJ2-5; possible D gene TRBD2, 5 bases. The source is a man aged 35-49 years with primary liver carcinoma and hepatitis B virus infection. The DNA for the CDR3 is TGTGTCAGCAGCTTGGGTCGAGTACGGGGATCTCAAGAGACCCAGTACTTC. Its protein product is CVSSLGRVRGSQETQYF.